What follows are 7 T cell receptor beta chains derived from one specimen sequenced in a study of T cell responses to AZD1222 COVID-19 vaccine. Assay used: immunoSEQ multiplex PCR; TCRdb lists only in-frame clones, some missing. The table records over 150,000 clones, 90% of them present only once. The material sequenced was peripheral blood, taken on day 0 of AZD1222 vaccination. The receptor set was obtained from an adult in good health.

DNA for the CDR3: TGTGCCAGCTCACCTAAGGATCTGACAGGGGAGGGCTACACCTTC. It translates to CASSPKDLTGEGYTF. The J gene is TRBJ1-2, the V gene TRBV18; 8 bases map to TRBD1. Germline lookup yields CDR1 KGHSH and CDR2 LQKENI. The CDR3 is 15 amino acids. After removal of 3 bases from V and 8 bases from J, the junction contained 11 bases not matched to a gene.

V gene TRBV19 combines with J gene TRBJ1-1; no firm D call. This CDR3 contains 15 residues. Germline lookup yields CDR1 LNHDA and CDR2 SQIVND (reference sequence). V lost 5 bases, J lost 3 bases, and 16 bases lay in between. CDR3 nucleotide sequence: TGTGCCAGTAGTCTCCGCGTAGGGAGGTACACTGAAGCTTTCTTT. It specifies CASSLRVGRYTEAFF.

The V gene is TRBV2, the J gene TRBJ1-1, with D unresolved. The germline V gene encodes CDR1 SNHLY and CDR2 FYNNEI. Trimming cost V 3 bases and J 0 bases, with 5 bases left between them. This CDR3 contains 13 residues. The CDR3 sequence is CASSDTVNTEAFF. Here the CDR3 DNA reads TGTGCCAGCAGTGACACCGTGAACACTGAAGCTTTCTTT.

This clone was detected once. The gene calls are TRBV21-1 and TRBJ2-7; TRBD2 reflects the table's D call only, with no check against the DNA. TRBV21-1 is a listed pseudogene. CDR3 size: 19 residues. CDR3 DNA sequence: TGTGCCAGCAGCAAAACCAAGCCCCCTCTAGCGGGGGGGCAGTACGAGCAGTACTTC. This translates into CASSKTKPPLAGGQYEQYF.

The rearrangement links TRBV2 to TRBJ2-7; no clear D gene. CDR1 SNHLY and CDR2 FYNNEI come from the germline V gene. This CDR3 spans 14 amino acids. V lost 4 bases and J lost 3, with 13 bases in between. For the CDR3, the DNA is TGTGCCAGCAGTGGATCCCTAACAGACTACGAGCAGTACTTC. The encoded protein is CASSGSLTDYEQYF.

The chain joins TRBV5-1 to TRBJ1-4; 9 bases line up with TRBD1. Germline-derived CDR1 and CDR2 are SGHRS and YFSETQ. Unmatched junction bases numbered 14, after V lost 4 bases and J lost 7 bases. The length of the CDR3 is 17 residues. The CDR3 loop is CASSPITGGTGSEKLFF. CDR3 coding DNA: TGCGCCAGCAGCCCGATAACAGGGGGCACGGGGAGTGAAAAACTGTTTTTT.

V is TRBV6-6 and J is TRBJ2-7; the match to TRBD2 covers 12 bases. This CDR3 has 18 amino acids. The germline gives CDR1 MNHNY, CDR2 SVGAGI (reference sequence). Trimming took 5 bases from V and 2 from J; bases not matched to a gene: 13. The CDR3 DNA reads TGTGCCAGCAGTCTGACTAGCGGGGGATCCTGGACCCCCTACGAGCAGTACTTC. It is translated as CASSLTSGGSWTPYEQYF.